The source of this TCR beta chain is a study of cytomegalovirus exposure and HLA in healthy donors. Points from the study as a whole: In an earlier analysis, about 87% or about 30%: the productive usage of most TCR beta V segments. In vitro testing confirmed a few CMV-associated chains as specific for CMV antigens. It was 150 or so TCR beta chains that were listed as cytomegalovirus-associated.

Germline values: CDR1 SGHDT, CDR2 YYEEEE. This CDR3 is 15 amino acids long. V dropped 4 bases and J dropped 2 bases, with 12 bases sitting between them. Notes on this clone: The antigen is undetermined.

With 60 Vbeta and 13 Jbeta primers, the PCR was carried out. TCRdb keeps only in-frame clones here, not all; method: immunoSEQ multiplex PCR. The table has about 160,000 clones, 60% to 85% seen once. The clonotype comes from a female donor in good health and CMV-seronegative. The sample taken for sequencing was PBMCs. The chain has TRBV5-6 and TRBJ1-4; TRBD1 is a possible D gene (5 bases). Written as DNA, the CDR3 is TGTGCCAGCAGCCTATACAGGATCACTAATGAAAAACTGTTTTTT. Protein sequence: CASSLYRITNEKLFF.